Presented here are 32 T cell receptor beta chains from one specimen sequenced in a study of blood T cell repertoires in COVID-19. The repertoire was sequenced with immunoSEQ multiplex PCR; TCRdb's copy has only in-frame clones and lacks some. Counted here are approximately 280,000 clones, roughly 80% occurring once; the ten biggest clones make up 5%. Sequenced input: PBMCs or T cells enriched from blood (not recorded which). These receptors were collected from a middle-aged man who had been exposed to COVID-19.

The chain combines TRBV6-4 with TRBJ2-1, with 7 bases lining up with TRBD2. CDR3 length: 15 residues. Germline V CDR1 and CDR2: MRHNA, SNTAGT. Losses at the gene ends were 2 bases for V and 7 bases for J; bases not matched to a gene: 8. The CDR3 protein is CASSDDVGGGNEQFF. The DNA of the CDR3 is TGTGCCAGCAGTGACGATGTTGGGGGGGGGAATGAGCAGTTCTTC.

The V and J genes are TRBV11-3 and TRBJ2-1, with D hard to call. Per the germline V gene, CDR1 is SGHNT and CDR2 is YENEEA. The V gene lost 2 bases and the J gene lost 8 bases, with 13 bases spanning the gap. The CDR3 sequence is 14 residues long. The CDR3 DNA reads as TGTGCCAGCAGCTTATATCGTGGCCACGATGAGCAGTTCTTC. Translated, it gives CASSLYRGHDEQFF.

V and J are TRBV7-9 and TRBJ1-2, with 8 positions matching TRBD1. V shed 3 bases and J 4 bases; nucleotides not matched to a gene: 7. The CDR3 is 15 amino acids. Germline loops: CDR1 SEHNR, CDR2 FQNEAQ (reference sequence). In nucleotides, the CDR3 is TGTGCCAGCAGCTTCGTAGGACAGGGTCCCTATGGCTACACCTTC. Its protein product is CASSFVGQGPYGYTF. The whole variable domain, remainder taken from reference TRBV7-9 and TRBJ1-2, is DTGVSQNPRHKITKRGQNVTFRCDPISEHNRLYWYRQTLGQGPEFLTYFQNEAQLEKSRLLSDRFSAERPKGSFSTLEIQRTEQGDSAMYLCASSFVGQGPYGYTFGSGTRLTVV.

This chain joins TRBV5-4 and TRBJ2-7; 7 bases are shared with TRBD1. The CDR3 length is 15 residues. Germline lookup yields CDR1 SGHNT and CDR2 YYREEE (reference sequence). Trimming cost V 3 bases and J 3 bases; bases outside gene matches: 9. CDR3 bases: TGTGCCAGCAGCTCGCCCCGGGGACAGCTCTACGAGCAGTACTTC. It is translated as CASSSPRGQLYEQYF.

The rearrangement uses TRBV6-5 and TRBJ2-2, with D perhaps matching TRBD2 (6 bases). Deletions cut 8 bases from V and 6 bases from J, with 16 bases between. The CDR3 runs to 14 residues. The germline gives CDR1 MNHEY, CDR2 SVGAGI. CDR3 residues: CASGERTGAGELFF. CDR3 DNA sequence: TGTGCCAGCGGAGAGAGGACGGGAGCCGGGGAGCTGTTTTTT.

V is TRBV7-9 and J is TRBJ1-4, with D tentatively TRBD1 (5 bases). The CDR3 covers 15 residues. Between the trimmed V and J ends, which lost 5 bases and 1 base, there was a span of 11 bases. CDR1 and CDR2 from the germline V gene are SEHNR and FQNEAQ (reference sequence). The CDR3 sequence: CASSPRDRTNEKLFF. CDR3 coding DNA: TGTGCCAGCAGCCCGCGGGACCGAACTAATGAAAAACTGTTTTTT.

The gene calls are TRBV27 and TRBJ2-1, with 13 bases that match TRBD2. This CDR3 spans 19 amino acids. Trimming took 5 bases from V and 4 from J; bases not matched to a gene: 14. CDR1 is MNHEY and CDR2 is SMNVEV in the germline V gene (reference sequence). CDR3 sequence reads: CASSPGLAGALQYYNEQFF. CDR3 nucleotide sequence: TGTGCCAGCAGTCCAGGACTAGCGGGGGCCCTGCAGTATTACAATGAGCAGTTCTTC.

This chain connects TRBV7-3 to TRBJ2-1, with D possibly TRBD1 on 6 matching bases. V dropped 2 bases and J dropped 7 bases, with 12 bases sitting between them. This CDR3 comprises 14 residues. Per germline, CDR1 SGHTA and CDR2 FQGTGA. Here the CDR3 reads CASSLGGFKNEQFF. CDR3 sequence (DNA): TGTGCCAGCAGCTTAGGGGGCTTCAAAAATGAGCAGTTCTTC. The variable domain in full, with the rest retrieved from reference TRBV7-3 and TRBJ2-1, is GAGVSQTPSNKVTEKGKYVELRCDPISGHTALYWYRQSLGQGPEFLIYFQGTGAADDSGLPNDRFFAVRPEGSVSTLKIQRTERGDSAVYLCASSLGGFKNEQFFGPGTRLTVL.

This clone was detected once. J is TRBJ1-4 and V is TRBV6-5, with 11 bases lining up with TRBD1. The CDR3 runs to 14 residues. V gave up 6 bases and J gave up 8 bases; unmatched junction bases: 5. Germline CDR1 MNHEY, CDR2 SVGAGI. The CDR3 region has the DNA TGTGCCAGCAGAGTTTGGGACAGGGGGGAAAAACTGTTTTTT. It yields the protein CASRVWDRGEKLFF.

The CDR3 loop is CASSLEPPLLIIVSGSAFF. The CDR3 nucleotides read TGTGCCAGCAGCTTGGAACCTCCATTACTCATTATCGTTTCGGGTTCGGCTTTCTTT. The chain carries TRBV5-4 and TRBJ1-1, with unresolved D. Germline CDR1 SGHNT, CDR2 YYREEE (reference sequence). The V end lost 0 bases, the J end lost 11 bases, and 32 bases lay between the germline ends. This CDR3 is 19 amino acids long. Combining the CDR3 with reference TRBV5-4 and TRBJ1-1 gives the whole variable domain ETGVTQSPTHLIKTRGQQVTLRCSSQSGHNTVSWYQQALGQGPQFIFQYYREEENGRGNFPPRFSGLQFPNYSSELNVNALELDDSALYLCASSLEPPLLIIVSGSAFFGQGTRLTVV.

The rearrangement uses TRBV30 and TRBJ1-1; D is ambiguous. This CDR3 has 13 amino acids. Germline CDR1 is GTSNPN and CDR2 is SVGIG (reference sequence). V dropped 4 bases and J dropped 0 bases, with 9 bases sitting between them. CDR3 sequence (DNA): TGTGCCTGGAAAGAGGGCGTGAACACTGAAGCTTTCTTT. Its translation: CAWKEGVNTEAFF.

CDR3 amino acids: CASSPSGTGVEYNEQFF. DNA for the CDR3: TGTGCCAGCTCACCATCGGGGACAGGGGTCGAATACAATGAGCAGTTCTTC. The V and J genes are TRBV18 and TRBJ2-1; 10 nucleotides align to TRBD1. V lost 2 bases and J lost 4; bases outside the gene matches: 8. There are 17 residues in the CDR3. The germline V gene has CDR1 KGHSH and CDR2 LQKENI.

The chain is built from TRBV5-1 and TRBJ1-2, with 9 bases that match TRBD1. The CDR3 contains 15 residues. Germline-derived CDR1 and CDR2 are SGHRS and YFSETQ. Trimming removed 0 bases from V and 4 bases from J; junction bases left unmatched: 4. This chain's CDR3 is CASSLATGGTYGYTF. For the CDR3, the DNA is TGCGCCAGCAGCTTGGCCACAGGGGGCACCTATGGCTACACCTTC.

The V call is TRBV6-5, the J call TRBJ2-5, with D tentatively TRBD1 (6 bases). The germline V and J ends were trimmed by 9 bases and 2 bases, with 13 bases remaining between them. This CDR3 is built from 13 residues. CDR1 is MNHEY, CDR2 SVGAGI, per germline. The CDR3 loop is CASTGTSQETQYF. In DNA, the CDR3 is TGTGCCAGTACCGGGACATCTCAAGAGACCCAGTACTTC.

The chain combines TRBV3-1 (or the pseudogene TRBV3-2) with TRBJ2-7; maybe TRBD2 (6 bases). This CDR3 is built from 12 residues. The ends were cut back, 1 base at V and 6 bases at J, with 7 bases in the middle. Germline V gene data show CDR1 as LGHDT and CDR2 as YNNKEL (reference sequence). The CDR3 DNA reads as TGTGCCAGCAGCCAAGGACTAGTCGAGCAGTACTTC. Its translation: CASSQGLVEQYF.

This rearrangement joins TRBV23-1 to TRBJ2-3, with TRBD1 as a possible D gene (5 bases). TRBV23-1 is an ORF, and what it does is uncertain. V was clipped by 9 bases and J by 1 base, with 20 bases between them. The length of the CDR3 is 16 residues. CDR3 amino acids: CARRSMWGSCTDTQYF. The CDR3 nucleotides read TGCGCCAGAAGAAGCATGTGGGGCAGCTGCACAGATACGCAGTATTTT.

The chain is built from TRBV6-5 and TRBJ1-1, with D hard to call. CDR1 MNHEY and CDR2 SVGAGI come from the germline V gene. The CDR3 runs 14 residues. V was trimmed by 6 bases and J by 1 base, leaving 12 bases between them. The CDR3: CASRAAAGNTEAFF. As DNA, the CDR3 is TGTGCCAGCAGGGCAGCCGCGGGGAACACTGAAGCTTTCTTT.

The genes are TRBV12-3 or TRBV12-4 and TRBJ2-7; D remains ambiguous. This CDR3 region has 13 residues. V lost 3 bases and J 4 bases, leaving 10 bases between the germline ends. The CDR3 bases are TGTGCCAGCAGTTTTCGGGTTGAGTACGAGCAGTACTTC. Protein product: CASSFRVEYEQYF.

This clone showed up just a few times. The DNA of the CDR3 is TGTGCCAGCAGCCTCGAGAGATCTGAAGCTTTCTTT. This gives the protein CASSLERSEAFF. The rearrangement joins TRBV7-9 to TRBJ1-1; no definite D call. Germline V gives CDR1 SEHNR, CDR2 FQNEAQ (reference sequence). The CDR3 covers 12 residues. Trimming cost V 5 bases and J 6 bases, with 10 bases left between them. Complete variable domain (other parts from reference TRBV7-9 and TRBJ1-1): DTGVSQNPRHKITKRGQNVTFRCDPISEHNRLYWYRQTLGQGPEFLTYFQNEAQLEKSRLLSDRFSAERPKGSFSTLEIQRTEQGDSAMYLCASSLERSEAFFGQGTRLTVV.

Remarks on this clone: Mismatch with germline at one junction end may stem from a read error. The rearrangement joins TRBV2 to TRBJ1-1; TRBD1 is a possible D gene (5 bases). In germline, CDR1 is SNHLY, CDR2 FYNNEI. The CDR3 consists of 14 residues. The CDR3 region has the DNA TGTGCCAGCAGTGCGAACTGGGACTGGGCCAAGGGGCTCTTT. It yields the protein CASSANWDWAKGLF.

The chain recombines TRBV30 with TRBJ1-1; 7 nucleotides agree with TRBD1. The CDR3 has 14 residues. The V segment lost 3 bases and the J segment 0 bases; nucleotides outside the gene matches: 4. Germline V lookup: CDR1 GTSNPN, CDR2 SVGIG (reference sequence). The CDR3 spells CAWRPGQMNTEAFF. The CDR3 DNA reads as TGTGCCTGGAGACCGGGACAGATGAACACTGAAGCTTTCTTT.

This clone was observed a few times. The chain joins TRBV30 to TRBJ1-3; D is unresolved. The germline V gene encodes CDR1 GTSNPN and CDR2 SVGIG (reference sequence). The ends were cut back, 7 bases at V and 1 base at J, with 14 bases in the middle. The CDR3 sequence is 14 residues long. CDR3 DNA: TGTGCCTACCAAATTACGGGATCTGGAAACACCATATATTTT. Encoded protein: CAYQITGSGNTIYF.

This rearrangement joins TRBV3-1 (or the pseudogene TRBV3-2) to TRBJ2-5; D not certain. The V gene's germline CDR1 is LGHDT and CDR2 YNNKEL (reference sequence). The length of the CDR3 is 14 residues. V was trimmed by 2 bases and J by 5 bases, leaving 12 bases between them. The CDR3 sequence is CASSQNPRLETQYF. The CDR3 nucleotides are TGTGCCAGCAGCCAAAACCCTAGGCTTGAGACCCAGTACTTC.

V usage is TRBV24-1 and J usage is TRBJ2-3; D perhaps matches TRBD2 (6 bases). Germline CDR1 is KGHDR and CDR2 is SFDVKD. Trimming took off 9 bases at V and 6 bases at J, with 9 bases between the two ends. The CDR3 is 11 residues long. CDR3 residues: CATGGGDTQYF. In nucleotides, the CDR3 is TGTGCCACCGGAGGAGGGGATACGCAGTATTTT.

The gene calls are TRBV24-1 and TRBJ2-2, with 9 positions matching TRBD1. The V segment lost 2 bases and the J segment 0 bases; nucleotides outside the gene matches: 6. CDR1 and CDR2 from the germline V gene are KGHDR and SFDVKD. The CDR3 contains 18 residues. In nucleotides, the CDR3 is TGTGCCACCAGTGATTCTGGACAGGGGTTCGCGAACACCGGGGAGCTGTTTTTT. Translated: CATSDSGQGFANTGELFF.

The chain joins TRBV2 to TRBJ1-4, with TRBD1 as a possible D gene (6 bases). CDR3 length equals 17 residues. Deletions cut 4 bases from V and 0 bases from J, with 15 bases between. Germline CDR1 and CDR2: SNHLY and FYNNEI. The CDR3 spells CASSGWTEYTTNEKLFF. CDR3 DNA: TGTGCCAGCAGTGGATGGACAGAATATACAACTAATGAAAAACTGTTTTTT.

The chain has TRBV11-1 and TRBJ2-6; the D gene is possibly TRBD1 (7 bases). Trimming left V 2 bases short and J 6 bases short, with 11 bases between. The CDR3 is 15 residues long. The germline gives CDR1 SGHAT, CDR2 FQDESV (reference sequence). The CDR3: CASSLRGREANVLTF. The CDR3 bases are TGTGCCAGCAGCTTAAGGGGGCGGGAGGCCAACGTCCTGACTTTC.

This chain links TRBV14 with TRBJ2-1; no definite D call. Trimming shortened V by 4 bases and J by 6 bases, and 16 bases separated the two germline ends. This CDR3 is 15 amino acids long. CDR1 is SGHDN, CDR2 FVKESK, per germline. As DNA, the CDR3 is TGTGCCAGCAGCCTCCACGTAGCTTTGAGCAATGAGCAGTTCTTC. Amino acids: CASSLHVALSNEQFF.

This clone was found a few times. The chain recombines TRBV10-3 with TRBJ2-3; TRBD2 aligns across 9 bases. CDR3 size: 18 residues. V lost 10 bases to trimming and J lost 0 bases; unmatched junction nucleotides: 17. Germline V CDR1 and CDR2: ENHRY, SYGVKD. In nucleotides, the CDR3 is TGTGCCACCCAAATCGGTCTAGCGGGAAGCCTAAGCACAGATACGCAGTATTTT. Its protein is CATQIGLAGSLSTDTQYF.

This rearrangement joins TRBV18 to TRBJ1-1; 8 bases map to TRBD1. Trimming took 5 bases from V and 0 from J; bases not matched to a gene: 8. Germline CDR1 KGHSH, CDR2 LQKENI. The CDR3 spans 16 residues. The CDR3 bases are TGTGCCAGCTCATCAGGGGGCCCTGGGGTGAACACTGAAGCTTTCTTT. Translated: CASSSGGPGVNTEAFF.

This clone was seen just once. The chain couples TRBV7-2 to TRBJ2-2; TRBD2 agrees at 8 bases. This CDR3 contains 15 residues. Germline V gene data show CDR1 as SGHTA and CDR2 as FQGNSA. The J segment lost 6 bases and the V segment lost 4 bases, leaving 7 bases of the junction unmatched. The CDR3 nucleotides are TGTGCCAGCAGCTCCCCGGGAGGGGGGGCCGGGGAGCTGTTTTTT. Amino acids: CASSSPGGGAGELFF.

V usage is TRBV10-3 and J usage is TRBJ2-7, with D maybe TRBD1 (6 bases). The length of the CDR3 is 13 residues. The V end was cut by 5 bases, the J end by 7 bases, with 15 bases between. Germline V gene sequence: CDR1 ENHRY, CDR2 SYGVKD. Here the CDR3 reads CAISRDTIWEQYF. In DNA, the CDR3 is TGTGCCATCAGTCGGGACACCATTTGGGAGCAGTACTTC.